Listed here are 3 T cell receptor beta chains from one sample, sequenced in a study of blood T cell repertoires in COVID-19. Produced via immunoSEQ multiplex PCR; TCRdb's table is partial and in-frame only. The sample carries under 400,000 clones, about 89% recorded once. Sequenced: peripheral blood. The receptor set was obtained from a woman under 40 with COVID-19, enrolled during active disease.

The count of this clone is one. The chain links TRBV19 to TRBJ2-2; D is undetermined. Germline V CDR1 and CDR2: LNHDA, SQIVND (reference sequence). V shed 7 bases and J shed 0 bases, with 12 bases lying between them. This CDR3 spans 15 amino acids. The CDR3 spells CASTVSFANTGELFF. CDR3 DNA: TGTGCCAGTACGGTTTCCTTCGCGAACACCGGGGAGCTGTTTTTT.

The V and J genes are TRBV7-3 and TRBJ2-2; tentatively, D is TRBD2 (6 bases). Per the germline V gene, CDR1 is SGHTA and CDR2 is FQGTGA. Trimming cost V 6 bases and J 3 bases, with 17 bases left between them. The CDR3 is 16 residues long. The CDR3 reads CASSPRRASDTGELFF. CDR3 nucleotide sequence: TGTGCCAGCAGTCCCCGTCGGGCTAGCGACACCGGGGAGCTGTTTTTT.

This clone showed up just once. The chain has TRBV5-5 and TRBJ1-5; weak D call: TRBD1 (5 bases). The V gene's germline CDR1 is SGHKS and CDR2 YYEKEE (reference sequence). Trimming pared 4 bases from V and 5 bases from J, leaving 16 bases between. This CDR3 comprises 15 residues. CDR3 sequence reads: CASSLVGQGDQPQHF. CDR3 coding DNA: TGTGCCAGCAGCCTCGTGGGGCAGGGTGATCAGCCCCAGCATTTT. The full variable domain, with the rest looked up from reference TRBV5-5 and TRBJ1-5, is DAGVTQSPTHLIKTRGQQVTLRCSPISGHKSVSWYQQVLGQGPQFIFQYYEKEERGRGNFPDRFSARQFPNYSSELNVNALLLGDSALYLCASSLVGQGDQPQHFGDGTRLSIL.